The 21 T cell receptor beta chains presented below share a single source sample, sequenced in a study of blood T cell repertoires in COVID-19. Clones were sequenced by immunoSEQ multiplex PCR, and TCRdb holds only the in-frame ones, with some missing. The sample contains about 220,000 clones, 70% to 85% of which appear only once. The specimen was peripheral blood. The receptors come from a man aged 50 to 60 with active or convalescent COVID-19.

The genes are TRBV10-3 and TRBJ2-1; 14 nucleotides align to TRBD2. V dropped 7 bases and J dropped 2; count of bases not matched to a gene: 4. Germline-derived CDR1 and CDR2 are ENHRY and SYGVKD. CDR3 length: 16 residues. CDR3: CAINRLAGGTYNEQFF. The CDR3 nucleotides are TGTGCCATCAACCGACTAGCGGGGGGGACCTACAATGAGCAGTTCTTC.

The chain employs TRBV5-1 and TRBJ1-2; TRBD1 agrees at 9 bases. This CDR3 comprises 14 residues. Germline V gene data show CDR1 as SGHRS and CDR2 as YFSETQ. V gave up 4 bases and J gave up 6 bases; unmatched junction bases: 7. The CDR3 region is CASSPGTGIHGYTF. For the CDR3, the DNA is TGCGCCAGCAGCCCGGGGACAGGGATCCATGGCTACACCTTC.

The chain joins TRBV4-1 to TRBJ1-4; D is undetermined. CDR3 size: 15 residues. V was trimmed by 0 bases and J by 0 bases, leaving 5 bases between them. Per germline, CDR1 MGHRA and CDR2 YSYEKL. DNA for the CDR3: TGCGCCAGCAGCCAAGATCAGACAACTAATGAAAAACTGTTTTTT. Amino acids: CASSQDQTTNEKLFF.

The CDR3 DNA reads as TGTGCCAGTAGTATAGTGGGCAGGGGCCACGAGCAGTACTTC. Protein: CASSIVGRGHEQYF. The chain is built from TRBV19 and TRBJ2-7; D might be TRBD1 (6 bases). Germline-derived CDR1 and CDR2 are LNHDA and SQIVND (reference sequence). This CDR3 is built from 14 residues. V lost 1 base and J lost 5, with 12 bases in between.

The gene calls are TRBV19 and TRBJ1-5; 10 bases agree with TRBD1. The junction had 12 bases not matched to a gene; V was cut back by 4 bases and J by 6 bases. The V gene's germline CDR1 is LNHDA and CDR2 SQIVND (reference sequence). The CDR3 length is 17 residues. The CDR3 reads CASSKILRDRGFQPQHF. The CDR3 DNA reads TGTGCCAGTAGTAAAATACTAAGGGACAGGGGTTTTCAGCCCCAGCATTTT.

The chain couples TRBV5-6 to TRBJ1-1, with a possible D match to TRBD1 (5 bases). The germline V gene encodes CDR1 SGHDT and CDR2 YYEEEE. The CDR3 totals 16 residues. The V end lost 3 bases, the J end lost 1 base, and 16 bases lay between the germline ends. The CDR3 DNA follows: TGTGCCAGCAGCTACGCTTGGGGCCGTGGGAACACTGAAGCTTTCTTT. Its translation is CASSYAWGRGNTEAFF.

The rearrangement uses TRBV6-2 or TRBV6-3 and TRBJ1-2; D unresolved. The V and J ends lost 0 bases and 6 bases respectively, with 8 bases between them. Germline CDR1 MNHEY, CDR2 SVGEGT. The CDR3 length is 13 residues. CDR3 coding DNA: TGTGCCAGCAGTTACTCGAGGGAAGATGGCTACACCTTC. Protein sequence: CASSYSREDGYTF.

The rearrangement uses TRBV28 and TRBJ2-2; 7 positions agree with TRBD1. The junction had 7 bases not matched to a gene; V was cut back by 4 bases and J by 14 bases. Germline loops: CDR1 MDHEN, CDR2 SYDVKM. The CDR3 extends over 12 amino acids. The CDR3 region is CASSYTGVHLFF. CDR3 nucleotides: TGTGCCAGCAGTTACACAGGGGTCCACCTGTTTTTT.

This rearrangement joins TRBV6-5 to TRBJ2-2; possibly TRBD2 for D (5 bases). This CDR3 has 14 residues. CDR1 is MNHEY and CDR2 is SVGAGI in the germline V gene. The V gene lost 6 bases and the J gene lost 0 bases, with 8 bases spanning the gap. Here the CDR3 DNA reads TGTGCCAGCAGCTCCGGGACGAACACCGGGGAGCTGTTTTTT. Translating gives CASSSGTNTGELFF.

The rearrangement joins TRBV28 to TRBJ1-2; 8 nucleotides align to TRBD1. The CDR3 is made up of 11 amino acids. Germline trimming cut 7 bases from V and 8 bases from J; bases unmatched to any gene: 3. Germline V gene sequence: CDR1 MDHEN, CDR2 SYDVKM. This CDR3 reads CASTDRGGYTF. DNA for the CDR3: TGTGCCAGCACAGACAGGGGCGGCTACACCTTC.

This chain uses TRBV7-2 with TRBJ2-5, with D perhaps TRBD2 (5 bases). CDR1 and CDR2 (germline): SGHTA, FQGNSA. The CDR3 runs 12 residues. Trimming pared 5 bases from V and 5 bases from J, leaving 9 bases between. The CDR3 nucleotides read TGTGCCAGCAGCCGGGATGCGGAGACCCAGTACTTC. It encodes CASSRDAETQYF. Combining the CDR3 with reference TRBV7-2 and TRBJ2-5 gives the whole variable domain GAGVSQSPSNKVTEKGKDVELRCDPISGHTALYWYRQSLGQGLEFLIYFQGNSAPDKSGLPSDRFSAERTGGSVSTLTIQRTQQEDSAVYLCASSRDAETQYFGPGTRLLVL.

The chain has TRBV9 and TRBJ2-1, with D possibly TRBD2 on 6 matching bases. This CDR3 has 17 amino acids. The germline V gene has CDR1 SGDLS and CDR2 YYNGEE. Trimming left V 3 bases short and J 0 bases short, with 16 bases between. The DNA of the CDR3 is TGTGCCAGCAGCGCCCCGAGGGACTGGAGCTCCTACAATGAGCAGTTCTTC. Its translation is CASSAPRDWSSYNEQFF. Based on the CDR3 plus reference TRBV9 and TRBJ2-1, the full variable domain is DSGVTQTPKHLITATGQRVTLRCSPRSGDLSVYWYQQSLDQGLQFLIQYYNGEERAKGNILERFSAQQFPDLHSELNLSSLELGDSALYFCASSAPRDWSSYNEQFFGPGTRLTVL.

This clone was counted between two and nine times. Written as DNA, the CDR3 is TGTGCCAGCAGCACCCTCGGACAGGCAACTAATGAAAAACTGTTTTTT. The encoded protein is CASSTLGQATNEKLFF. The chain is built from TRBV28 and TRBJ1-4, with 7 bases that match TRBD1. V was clipped by 6 bases and J by 0 bases; unmatched bases: 7. Germline assignment: CDR1 MDHEN and CDR2 SYDVKM. The CDR3 is 16 residues long.

This rearrangement joins TRBV11-2 to TRBJ2-5; 13 bases match TRBD2. From germline, CDR1 is SGHAT and CDR2 FQNNGV. The J segment lost 4 bases and the V segment lost 5 bases, leaving 7 bases of the junction unmatched. CDR3 length: 16 residues. The CDR3 DNA reads TGTGCCAGCAGCCAACTAGCGGGGGGGCCCACAGAGACCCAGTACTTC. Residues: CASSQLAGGPTETQYF.

The genes are TRBV7-9 and TRBJ2-7, with 10 bases aligning to TRBD1. J gave up 6 bases and V 5 bases, and 1 base lay outside the gene matches. The CDR3 has 12 amino acids. Germline CDR1 reads SEHNR; CDR2 reads FQNEAQ (reference sequence). The CDR3 is CASSDRGREQYF. DNA of the CDR3: TGTGCCAGCAGCGACAGGGGGCGCGAGCAGTACTTC.

V gene TRBV11-2 combines with J gene TRBJ2-2; TRBD2 matches at 10 bases. This CDR3 spans 16 amino acids. J lost 6 bases, V lost 5 bases, and 9 bases had no gene match. CDR1 is SGHAT, CDR2 FQNNGV, per germline. The CDR3 region is CASSPNLAGASGELFF. CDR3 sequence (DNA): TGTGCCAGCAGCCCGAACCTAGCGGGAGCTTCCGGGGAGCTGTTTTTT. The variable domain in full, with the rest retrieved from reference TRBV11-2 and TRBJ2-2, is EAGVAQSPRYKIIEKRQSVAFWCNPISGHATLYWYQQILGQGPKLLIQFQNNGVVDDSQLPKDRFSAERLKGVDSTLKIQPAKLEDSAVYLCASSPNLAGASGELFFGEGSRLTVL.

The chain combines TRBV18 with TRBJ2-1, with D possibly TRBD2 on 5 matching bases. This CDR3 is 15 amino acids long. V was clipped by 2 bases and J by 0 bases, with 8 bases between them. The germline V gene encodes CDR1 KGHSH and CDR2 LQKENI. The CDR3 region is CASSPKGDSYNEQFF. Written as DNA, the CDR3 is TGTGCCAGCTCACCAAAGGGAGACTCCTACAATGAGCAGTTCTTC.

The chain links TRBV5-6 to TRBJ2-7; 9 bases match TRBD1. The V gene end was trimmed by 2 bases and the J gene end by 7 bases; junction bases not matched to a gene: 7. The CDR3 has 14 residues. From germline, CDR1 is SGHDT and CDR2 YYEEEE. The CDR3 nucleotides are TGTGCCAGCAGCTTCCGACAGGGGGGAGAAGAGCAGTACTTC. As protein: CASSFRQGGEEQYF. Looking up the rest from reference TRBV5-6 and TRBJ2-7 gives the full variable domain: DAGVTQSPTHLIKTRGQQVTLRCSPKSGHDTVSWYQQALGQGPQFIFQYYEEEERQRGNFPDRFSGHQFPNYSSELNVNALLLGDSALYLCASSFRQGGEEQYFGPGTRLTVT.

The V and J genes are TRBV18 and TRBJ2-1; tentatively, D is TRBD2 (5 bases). V was cut by 5 bases and J by 6 bases, with 20 bases left in between. Germline CDR1 and CDR2: KGHSH and LQKENI. This CDR3 has 16 amino acids. This CDR3 is CASSSEGRGSSNEQFF. The CDR3, as DNA: TGTGCCAGCTCATCCGAAGGCCGGGGTTCGAGCAATGAGCAGTTCTTC.

The chain combines TRBV5-4 with TRBJ2-3; tentative D call: TRBD2 (5 bases). Germline CDR1 SGHNT, CDR2 YYREEE (reference sequence). CDR3 length: 14 amino acids. V was shortened by 1 base and J by 9 bases, with 15 bases between the two germline ends. The CDR3 reads CASSLRGTGRTQYF. The CDR3 coding sequence is TGTGCCAGCAGCTTGCGGGGAACCGGCCGGACGCAGTATTTT. The full variable domain, rest sourced from reference TRBV5-4 and TRBJ2-3, is ETGVTQSPTHLIKTRGQQVTLRCSSQSGHNTVSWYQQALGQGPQFIFQYYREEENGRGNFPPRFSGLQFPNYSSELNVNALELDDSALYLCASSLRGTGRTQYFGPGTRLTVL.

Of note for this clone: The germline gene is not matched at one end of the junction; a read error may be the cause. This chain uses TRBV18 with TRBJ2-1; 12 positions agree with TRBD2. Germline V gives CDR1 KGHSH, CDR2 LQKENI. This CDR3 is 16 amino acids long. This CDR3 reads CASSSPSGRAHNEQFF. CDR3 DNA: TGTGCCAGCTCATCACCTAGCGGGAGGGCCCACAATGAGCAGTTCTTC.